These 22 T cell receptor beta chains originate from one sample sequenced in a study of T cells in Graves' hyperthyroidism and ophthalmopathy. It was RNA transcripts that yielded the amplified TCR beta CDR3 regions. RT-PCR in the first round (using the HTBI primer set) targeted the TCR CDR3. TCRdb redid the calling of the multiplex PCR reads with MiXCR, one entry per CDR3 protein. The sample has over 400,000 distinct CDR3 sequences, roughly 15% seen once; the top ten hold about 12%. What was sequenced was blood. The receptors derive from a man between 18 and 29 years old with Graves' ophthalmopathy.

The chain combines TRBV6-2 or TRBV6-3 with TRBJ2-1; no reliable D call. The CDR3 has 14 residues. Germline V lookup: CDR1 MNHEY, CDR2 SVGEGT. Between the trimmed V and J ends, which lost 0 bases and 8 bases, there was a span of 11 bases. Here the CDR3 reads CASSYSRVSHEQFF. As DNA, the CDR3 is TGTGCCAGCAGTTACTCGAGAGTGTCCCATGAGCAGTTCTTC.

This clonotype was seen many times. This chain connects TRBV7-6 to TRBJ2-7; TRBD1 matches at 9 bases. Germline V gene sequence: CDR1 SGHVS, CDR2 FNYEAQ. This CDR3 has 14 residues. With 6 bases clipped from V and 1 base from J, the junction kept 4 bases outside the gene matches. The CDR3 coding sequence is TGTGCCAGCAGGTTGGACAGGGGATCCTACGAGCAGTACTTC. Translating gives CASRLDRGSYEQYF.

Ten or more counts support this clonotype. This sequence joins TRBV7-2 and TRBJ1-5, with a tentative D call TRBD1 (5 bases). Trimming left V 2 bases short and J 0 bases short, with 11 bases between. The germline CDR1 and CDR2 sequences are SGHTA and FQGNSA. The length of the CDR3 is 16 residues. CDR3 residues: CASSLSGSGSNQPQHF. CDR3 DNA: TGTGCCAGCAGCTTATCAGGGAGCGGTAGCAATCAGCCCCAGCATTTT.

This clonotype appeared a few times. The chain carries TRBV4-1 and TRBJ2-1; 8 bases match TRBD2. The V and J ends lost 0 bases and 6 bases, in that order; junction bases with no gene match: 7. This CDR3 is built from 16 residues. CDR1 and CDR2 (germline): MGHRA, YSYEKL. The CDR3 is CASSQDPTGGSNEQFF. The CDR3 nucleotides read TGCGCCAGCAGCCAAGATCCGACGGGGGGGTCCAATGAGCAGTTCTTC.

This clonotype has ten or more counts. The genes are TRBV2 and TRBJ1-4, with D tentatively TRBD1 (5 bases). The length of the CDR3 is 14 residues. Germline V gene data show CDR1 as SNHLY and CDR2 as FYNNEI. Trimming cost V 6 bases and J 7 bases, with 15 bases left between them. The DNA of the CDR3 is TGTGCCAGCAGGCTCAGGGAGGATCGTGAAAAACTGTTTTTT. Translating it yields CASRLREDREKLFF.

This clonotype was found many times. The chain carries TRBV6-1 and TRBJ2-7, with D perhaps TRBD1 (5 bases). CDR3 length equals 14 residues. Deletions cut 5 bases from V and 2 bases from J, with 13 bases between. CDR1 and CDR2 (germline): MNHNS, SASEGT. The DNA of the CDR3 is TGTGCCAGCAGTACTGGACAAGAAGCCTACGAGCAGTACTTC. It specifies CASSTGQEAYEQYF.

The CDR3 protein is CASSREFGRSYGYTF. The DNA of the CDR3 is TGTGCCAGCTCACGGGAGTTCGGCAGGTCCTATGGCTACACCTTC. The chain employs TRBV18 and TRBJ1-2; no clear D. This CDR3 is 15 amino acids long. V was pared by 4 bases and J by 4 bases, with 16 bases between. The germline V gene has CDR1 KGHSH and CDR2 LQKENI.

This chain connects TRBV19 to TRBJ1-6, with 7 bases aligning to TRBD1. Germline trimming cut 5 bases from V and 7 bases from J; bases unmatched to any gene: 14. Germline loops: CDR1 LNHDA, CDR2 SQIVND (reference sequence). The CDR3 spans 17 residues. The CDR3 region is CASSLITGAPTNSPLHF. The CDR3 region has the DNA TGTGCCAGTAGTCTCATCACAGGGGCCCCGACAAATTCACCCCTCCACTTT.

This clonotype was detected ten times or more. The chain has TRBV12-3 or TRBV12-4 and TRBJ1-4, with D unresolved. The CDR3 length is 14 residues. V shed 9 bases and J shed 1 base, with 12 bases lying between them. CDR3: CASRVQLTNEKLFF. DNA of the CDR3: TGTGCCAGTAGGGTACAGTTAACTAATGAAAAACTGTTTTTT.

This clonotype has only a few counts. The V and J genes are TRBV12-3 or TRBV12-4 and TRBJ2-1, with D perhaps TRBD1 (6 bases). Deletions cut 7 bases from V and 0 bases from J, with 10 bases between. The length of the CDR3 is 14 residues. This CDR3 is CASTVDSSYNEQFF. In DNA, the CDR3 is TGTGCCAGCACTGTGGACAGCTCCTACAATGAGCAGTTCTTC.

This clonotype showed up many times. V gene TRBV10-1 combines with J gene TRBJ2-5; TRBD1 might be the D (5 bases). This CDR3 is built from 13 residues. Trimming pared 4 bases from V and 0 bases from J, leaving 6 bases between. Germline lookup yields CDR1 WNHNN and CDR2 SYGVQD (reference sequence). CDR3 amino acids: CASSGQYQETQYF. CDR3 sequence (DNA): TGCGCCAGCAGTGGACAGTACCAAGAGACCCAGTACTTC.

This clonotype was found many times. The rearrangement joins TRBV12-3 or TRBV12-4 to TRBJ2-5; 7 bases are a match to TRBD1. The CDR3 sequence is 14 residues long. After removal of 6 bases from V and 4 bases from J, the junction contained 8 bases not matched to a gene. The CDR3 DNA reads TGTGCCAGCAGAATGACAGGGCTATCAGAGACCCAGTACTTC. As protein: CASRMTGLSETQYF.

The V and J genes are TRBV13 and TRBJ2-1; 11 bases align to TRBD1. Germline loops: CDR1 PRHDT, CDR2 FYEKMQ (reference sequence). This CDR3 spans 16 amino acids. V shed 6 bases and J 5 bases; nucleotides not matched to a gene: 9. CDR3 amino acids: CASRRSGQGAHNEQFF. The CDR3 region has the DNA TGTGCCAGCAGGCGCTCTGGACAGGGGGCTCACAATGAGCAGTTCTTC.

This clonotype appeared many times. The rearrangement links TRBV29-1 to TRBJ2-1, with D unresolved. CDR1 SQVTM and CDR2 ANQGSEA come from the germline V gene. There are 17 residues in the CDR3. The V and J ends lost 2 bases and 1 base respectively, with 18 bases between them. Written as DNA, the CDR3 is TGCAGCGTTGAATGGGCGGCCACAGTGAGGTCCTACAATGAGCAGTTCTTC. It is translated as CSVEWAATVRSYNEQFF.

This clonotype was recorded many times. The chain recombines TRBV5-1 with TRBJ2-7; 7 nucleotides agree with TRBD2. V was pared by 4 bases and J by 1 base, with 5 bases of the junction left unmatched. CDR3 size: 14 residues. Germline V gives CDR1 SGHRS, CDR2 YFSETQ. CDR3 sequence (DNA): TGCGCCAGCAGCCCAGCGGGAAGGTCCTACGAGCAGTACTTC. This codes for CASSPAGRSYEQYF.

V usage is TRBV5-6 and J usage is TRBJ1-1, with D possibly being TRBD1 (6 bases). CDR1 is SGHDT and CDR2 is YYEEEE in the germline V gene. The CDR3 is 14 amino acids. Trimming removed 5 bases from V and 3 bases from J, with 14 bases in between. The CDR3 DNA reads TGTGCCAGCAGACAGACAGGTTCTTACACTGAAGCTTTCTTT. This gives the protein CASRQTGSYTEAFF.

This clonotype was recorded at least ten times. This sequence joins TRBV6-5 and TRBJ1-1; weak D call: TRBD1 (5 bases). V was cut by 0 bases and J by 2 bases, with 13 bases left in between. CDR3 length equals 16 residues. Germline V gene lookup returns CDR1 MNHEY and CDR2 SVGAGI. The CDR3 spells CASSYSINGGNTEAFF. DNA of the CDR3: TGTGCCAGCAGTTACTCGATTAACGGGGGAAACACTGAAGCTTTCTTT.

This clonotype occurred a few times. The chain uses TRBV3-1 and TRBJ2-7; 8 bases agree with TRBD2. V lost 0 bases and J lost 2; bases outside the gene matches: 3. This CDR3 contains 15 residues. CDR1 and CDR2 (germline): LGHDT, YNNKEL (reference sequence). The CDR3 DNA is TGTGCCAGCAGCCAAGAACGGGGGGGCCCCTACGAGCAGTACTTC. It specifies CASSQERGGPYEQYF.

This clonotype was seen many times. The rearrangement links TRBV24-1 to TRBJ2-3; D not resolved. V was cut by 4 bases and J by 2 bases, with 3 bases left in between. CDR1 is KGHDR and CDR2 is SFDVKD in the germline V gene. The length of the CDR3 is 12 residues. CDR3 DNA: TGTGCCACCAGTGAGGACACAGATACGCAGTATTTT. This gives the protein CATSEDTDTQYF.

The rearrangement links TRBV7-8 to TRBJ1-6; D gene ambiguous. The CDR3 contains 17 residues. V shed 1 base and J shed 0 bases, with 10 bases lying between them. Germline-derived CDR1 and CDR2 are SGHVS and FQNEAQ. The CDR3, as DNA: TGTGCCAGCAGCTTAGTGGGCGGCAGCTCCTATAATTCACCCCTCCACTTT. This codes for CASSLVGGSSYNSPLHF.

This clonotype has at least ten counts. The J gene is TRBJ2-7, the V gene TRBV20-1, with 8 bases that match TRBD1. The length of the CDR3 is 15 residues. V trimming: 6 bases; J trimming: 4 bases; junction bases outside the gene matches: 14. CDR1 and CDR2 from the germline V gene are DFQATT and SNEGSKA (reference sequence). As DNA, the CDR3 is TGCAGTGCCCCCGGGGGTAGGGACAGGTTTTACGAGCAGTACTTC. Translation gives CSAPGGRDRFYEQYF.

The chain couples TRBV4-1 to TRBJ1-2; TRBD1 agrees at 11 bases. The ends lost 3 bases at V and 4 bases at J; junction bases unmatched: 4. Germline assignment: CDR1 MGHRA and CDR2 YSYEKL. The CDR3 extends over 15 amino acids. The CDR3 here is CASSQGQGDLYGYTF. Written as DNA, the CDR3 is TGCGCCAGCAGCCAGGGACAGGGGGACCTCTATGGCTACACCTTC.